The entry that follows covers one T cell receptor (beta chain) sequence. The antigen is undetermined. This record comes from a study of OX40 agonist ivuxolimab in advanced cancers. Study-wide context: Patients with hepatocellular carcinoma, melanoma, renal cell or head and neck cancer made up the dose-escalation patients.

Findings of the study overall: The study found among the lowest clonal expansion in partial responders at 0.1-3.0 mg/kg.

The table came from immunoSEQ multiplex PCR; TCRdb's copy has only in-frame clones and leaves some out. The data contain about 44,000 clones, 80% of them seen just once; the ten biggest clones take up around 5%. This CDR3 is built from 16 residues. With 0 bases removed from V and 2 bases from J, the gap between germline ends came to 11 bases. Germline CDR1 is SGHRS and CDR2 is YFSETQ. The chain is built from TRBV5-1 and TRBJ2-2, with D possibly matching TRBD1 (5 bases). The sample in question was CD4+ or CD8+ T cells sorted from blood, obtained in a trial of the OX40 agonist ivuxolimab. The receptor was isolated from an adult with an advanced solid tumor such as melanoma, head and neck, liver or kidney cancer. CDR3 region: CASSLGGLLNTGELFF. The CDR3 nucleotides are TGCGCCAGCAGCTTGGGGGGCTTATTAAACACCGGGGAGCTGTTTTTT.